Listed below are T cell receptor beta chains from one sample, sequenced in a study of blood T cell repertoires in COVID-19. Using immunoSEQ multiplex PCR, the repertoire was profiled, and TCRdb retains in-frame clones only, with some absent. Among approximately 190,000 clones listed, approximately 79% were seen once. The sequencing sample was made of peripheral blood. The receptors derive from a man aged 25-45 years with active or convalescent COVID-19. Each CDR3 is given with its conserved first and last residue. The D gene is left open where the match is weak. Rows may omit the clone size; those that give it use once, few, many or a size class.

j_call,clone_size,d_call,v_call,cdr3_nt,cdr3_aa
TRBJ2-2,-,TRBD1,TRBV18,TGTGCCAGCTCGGGACAGTTTACGGGCGGGGAGCTGTTTTTT,CASSGQFTGGELFF
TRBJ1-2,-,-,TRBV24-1,TGTGCCACCAGTGACCCTACCCTGCCCTCTTACACCTTC,CATSDPTLPSYTF
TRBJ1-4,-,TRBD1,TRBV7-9,TGTGCCAGCAGCTCCCCCGGGACAGGGCGGGAAAAACTGTTTTTT,CASSSPGTGREKLFF
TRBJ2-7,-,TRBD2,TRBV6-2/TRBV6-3,TGTGCCAGCAGTTACTCAGGGTCAAGGACTAGCGGTTCATACGAGCAGTACTTC,CASSYSGSRTSGSYEQYF
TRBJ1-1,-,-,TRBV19,TGTGCCAGTAGTACAGGACAGTGGGAAGCTTTCTTT,CASSTGQWEAFF
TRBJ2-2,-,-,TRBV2,TGTGCCAGCAGCCAAAAGGCTGAGGGGGGGACCGGGGAGCTGTTTTTT,CASSQKAEGGTGELFF
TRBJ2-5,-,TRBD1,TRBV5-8,TGTGCCAGCAGCTGGGGGACAGGAGGACTACAAGAGACCCAGTACTTC,CASSWGTGGLQETQYF
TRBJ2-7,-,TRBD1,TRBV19,TGTGCCAGCTCGGTCCTCGGGACAGGGGTGTACGAGCAGTACTTC,CASSVLGTGVYEQYF
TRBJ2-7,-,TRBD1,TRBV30,TGTGCCTGGAGCTGGACAGGGCACTCCTACGAGCAGTACTTC,CAWSWTGHSYEQYF
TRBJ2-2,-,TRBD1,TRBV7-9,TGTGCCAGCAGCTCAGACGGCTCGGACAGGGGGTACACCGGGGAGCTGTTTTTT,CASSSDGSDRGYTGELFF
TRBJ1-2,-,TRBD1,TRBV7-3,TGTGCCAGCAGTCCTGGACAGGGCGCCTATGGCTACACCTTC,CASSPGQGAYGYTF
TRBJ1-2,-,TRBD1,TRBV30,TGTGCCTGGAGTACACGGGACAGGGGTAACTATGGCTACACCTTC,CAWSTRDRGNYGYTF
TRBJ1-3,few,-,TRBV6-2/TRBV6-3,TGTGCCAGCAGCCTACATGAAGGGGCCGGAAACACCATATATTTT,CASSLHEGAGNTIYF
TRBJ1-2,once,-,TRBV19,TGTGCCAGTAGTCTGGGGGGGCTTGGCTATGGCTACACCTTC,CASSLGGLGYGYTF
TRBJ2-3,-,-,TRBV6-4,TGTGCCAGCGGGTCCGGGTCGCGGGCAGATACGCAGTATTTT,CASGSGSRADTQYF
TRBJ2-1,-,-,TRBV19,TGTGCCAGTAAGGAGGAGGGCCTCAATGAGCAGTTCTTC,CASKEEGLNEQFF
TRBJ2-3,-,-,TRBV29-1,TGCAGCGTTGAGTTAGCGGGCACAGATACGCAGTATTTT,CSVELAGTDTQYF
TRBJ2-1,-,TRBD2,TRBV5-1,TGCGCCAGCAGCTTGGGGACTAGCGGCAAGAGCTCCTACAATGAGCAGTTCTTC,CASSLGTSGKSSYNEQFF
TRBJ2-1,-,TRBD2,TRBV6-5,TGTGCCAGCATGAAGGGACTAGCGTTTTACAATGAGCAGTTCTTC,CASMKGLAFYNEQFF
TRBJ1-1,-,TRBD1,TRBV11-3,TGTGCCAGCAGCTTAGGACAGGGGGGCTTGAACACTGAAGCTTTCTTT,CASSLGQGGLNTEAFF
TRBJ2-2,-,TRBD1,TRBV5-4,TGTGCCAGCAGCCAGGACCTAGGGACAGCGAACACCGGGGAGCTGTTTTTT,CASSQDLGTANTGELFF
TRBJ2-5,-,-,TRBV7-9,TGTGCCAGCAGCTTAGGGGTGGGAGGAGAGACCCAGTACTTC,CASSLGVGGETQYF
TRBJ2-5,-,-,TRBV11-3,TGTGCCAGCAGCTCTCGGGGGTCTGAGACCCAGTACTTC,CASSSRGSETQYF
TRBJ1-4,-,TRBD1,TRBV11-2,TGTGCCAGCAGCTCAGAGGGACAGGGGGCGCAAAAACTGTTTTTT,CASSSEGQGAQKLFF
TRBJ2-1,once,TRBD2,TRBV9,TGTGCCAGCAGCCCTCCTGGGACTAGCGGGAGCCATGAGCAGTTCTTC,CASSPPGTSGSHEQFF
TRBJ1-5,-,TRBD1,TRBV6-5,TGTGCCAGCAGCCCAGGGACAGGGGGGGAACAGCCCCAGCATTTT,CASSPGTGGEQPQHF
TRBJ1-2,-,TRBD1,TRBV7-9,TGTGCCAGCAGCTTAGGATCGACAGGGTTTTATGGCTACACCTTC,CASSLGSTGFYGYTF
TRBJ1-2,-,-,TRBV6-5,TGTGCCAGCTCCCAGAAGGGAGAAGGCTACACCTTC,CASSQKGEGYTF
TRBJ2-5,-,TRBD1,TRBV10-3,TGTGCCATCAGCGGACAGGAGGAGACCCAGTACTTC,CAISGQEETQYF
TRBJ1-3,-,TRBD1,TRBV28,TGTGCCAGCAGTTTTAGACAGGGGGCCACGGGAAACACCATATATTTT,CASSFRQGATGNTIYF
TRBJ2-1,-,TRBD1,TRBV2,TGTGCCAGTCGAGGACAGGGGAAAGCTCAGTACAATGAGCAGTTCTTC,CASRGQGKAQYNEQFF
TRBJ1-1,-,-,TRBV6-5,TGTGCCAGCAGTTACTCGGGCAGGCAGACTGAAGCTTTCTTT,CASSYSGRQTEAFF
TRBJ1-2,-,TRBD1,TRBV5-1,TGCGCCAGCAGCTTGGACAGGGGGCGTGAAGGCTACACCTTC,CASSLDRGREGYTF
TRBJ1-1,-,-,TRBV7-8,TGTGCCAGCAGTAAGACAGAAGCCAACACTGAAGCTTTCTTT,CASSKTEANTEAFF
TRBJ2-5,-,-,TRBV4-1,TGCGCCAGCAGCCAAGATAGGGGGGGGTACCAAGAGACCCAGTACTTC,CASSQDRGGYQETQYF
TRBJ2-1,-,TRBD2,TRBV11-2,TGTGCCAGCAGCTTAACGCGGGAGGGTCGCAATGAGCAGTTCTTC,CASSLTREGRNEQFF
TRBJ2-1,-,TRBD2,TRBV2,TGTGCCAGGCGGGGGGAGCGCCTCGATGAGCAGTTCTTC,CARRGERLDEQFF
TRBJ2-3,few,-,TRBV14,TGTGCCAGCAGCCCCCTCACGAGTACGCAGTATTTT,CASSPLTSTQYF
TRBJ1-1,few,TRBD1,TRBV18,TGTGCCAGCTCACCACCGAGACAGGGAAAGGTGACTGAAGCTTTCTTT,CASSPPRQGKVTEAFF
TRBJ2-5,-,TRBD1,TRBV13,TGTGCCAGCAGCTTAAAGGGACAGGGGCAAGAGACCCAGTACTTC,CASSLKGQGQETQYF
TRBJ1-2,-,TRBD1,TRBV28,TGTGCCAGCAGTTTAGATCCGGACAGGGCTTATGGCTACACCTTC,CASSLDPDRAYGYTF
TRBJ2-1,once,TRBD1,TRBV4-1,TGCGCCAGCAGCCAAGGACGTCGAAGGGACAGCCTAACCTACAATGAGCAGTTCTTC,CASSQGRRRDSLTYNEQFF
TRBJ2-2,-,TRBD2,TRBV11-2,TGTGCCAGCAGCCTCGGGGCTAGCGGGGGGAACGGGGAGCTGTTTTTT,CASSLGASGGNGELFF
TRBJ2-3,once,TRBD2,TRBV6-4,TGTGCCAGCAGTGACACTGAGCGGGGGGCCGACTCCAGGTCGCAGTATTTT,CASSDTERGADSRSQYF
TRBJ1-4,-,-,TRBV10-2,TGCGCCAGCAGAAACAGGGTTGGGAGCTTTGGTGAAAAACTGTTTTTT,CASRNRVGSFGEKLFF
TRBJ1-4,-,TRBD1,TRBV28,TGTGCCAGCAGGCCCTTGGACAGGGGGCATTACGATGAAAAACTGTTTTTT,CASRPLDRGHYDEKLFF
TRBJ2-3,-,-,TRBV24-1,TGTGCCACCGCAAAAGGCGGAATCACAGATACGCAGTATTTT,CATAKGGITDTQYF
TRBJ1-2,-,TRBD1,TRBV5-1,TGCGCCAGCAGCGCGGGGACAGGGATTAACTATGGCTACACCTTC,CASSAGTGINYGYTF
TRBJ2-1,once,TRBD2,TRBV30,TGTGCCTGGAGTGTTTCAAGCGGGAGGGCCTATGAGCAGTTCTTC,CAWSVSSGRAYEQFF
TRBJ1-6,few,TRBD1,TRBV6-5,TGTGCCAGCAGTCCAAGGACAGGGGTGGATTCACCCCTCCACTTT,CASSPRTGVDSPLHF
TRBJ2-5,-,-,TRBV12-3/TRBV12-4,TGTGCCAGCAGGAAAGGGGGGGAAGAGACCCAGTACTTC,CASRKGGEETQYF
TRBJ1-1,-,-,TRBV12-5,TGTGCTAGTGGTTTAGTAACAGGGTCTGAAGCTTTCTTT,CASGLVTGSEAFF
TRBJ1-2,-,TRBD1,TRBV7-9,TGTGCCAGCAGCCCGGGCCAGGGGGCCAGCTATGGCTACACCTTC,CASSPGQGASYGYTF